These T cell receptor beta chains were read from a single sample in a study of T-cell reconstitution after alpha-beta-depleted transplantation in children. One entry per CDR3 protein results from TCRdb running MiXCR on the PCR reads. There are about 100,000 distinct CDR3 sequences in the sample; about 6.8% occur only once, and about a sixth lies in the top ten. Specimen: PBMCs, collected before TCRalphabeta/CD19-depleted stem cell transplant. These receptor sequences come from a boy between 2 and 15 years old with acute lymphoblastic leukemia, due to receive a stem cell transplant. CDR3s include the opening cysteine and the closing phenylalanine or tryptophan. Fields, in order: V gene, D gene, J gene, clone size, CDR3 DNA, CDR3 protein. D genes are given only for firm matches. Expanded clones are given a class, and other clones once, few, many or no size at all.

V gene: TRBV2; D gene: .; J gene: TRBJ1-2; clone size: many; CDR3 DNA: TGTGCCAGCAGTGAAGATGGCCAGGTCCCTAACTATGGCTACACCTTC; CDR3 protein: CASSEDGQVPNYGYTF
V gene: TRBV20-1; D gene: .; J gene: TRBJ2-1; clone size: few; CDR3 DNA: TGCAGTGCCGACTCTGCTGTCTCCTACAATGAGCAGTTCTTC; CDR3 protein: CSADSAVSYNEQFF
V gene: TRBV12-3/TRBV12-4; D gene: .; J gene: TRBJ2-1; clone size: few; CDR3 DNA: TGTGCCAGCAGTTTGGTCAATCGGCGGGGAGCTGAGCAGTTCTTC; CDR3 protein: CASSLVNRRGAEQFF
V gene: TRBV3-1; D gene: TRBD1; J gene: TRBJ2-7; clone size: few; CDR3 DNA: TGTGCCAGCAGCCCTCAAGGAGGTCCGGGACAGATCTCCTACGAGCAGTACTTC; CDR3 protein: CASSPQGGPGQISYEQYF
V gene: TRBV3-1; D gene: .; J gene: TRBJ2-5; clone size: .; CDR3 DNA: TGTGCCAGCAGCGTCGGGGGATTAGAGACCCAGTACTTC; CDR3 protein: CASSVGGLETQYF
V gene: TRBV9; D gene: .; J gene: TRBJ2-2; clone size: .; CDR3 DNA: TGTGCCAGCGGGTTCGGGGGCGGCACCGGGGAGCTGTTTTTT; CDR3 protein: CASGFGGGTGELFF
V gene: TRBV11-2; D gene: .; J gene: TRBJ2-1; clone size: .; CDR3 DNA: TGTGCCAGCAGCTTTCCAAGAGATGGGTACAGCTCCTACAATGAGCAGTTCTTC; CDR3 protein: CASSFPRDGYSSYNEQFF
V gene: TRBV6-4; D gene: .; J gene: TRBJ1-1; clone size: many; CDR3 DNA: TGTGCCAGCAGCACGGAAAGTAACACTGAAGCTTTCTTT; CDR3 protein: CASSTESNTEAFF
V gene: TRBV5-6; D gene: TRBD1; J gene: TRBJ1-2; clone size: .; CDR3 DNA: TGTGCCAGCAGCTTGGGGGCAGGGGGACTGGAGGGCTACACCTTC; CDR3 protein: CASSLGAGGLEGYTF
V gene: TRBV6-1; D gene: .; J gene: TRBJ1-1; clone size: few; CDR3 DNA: TGTGCCAGCCCCAAGGCGGGACACCCATCTGAAGCTTTCTTT; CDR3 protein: CASPKAGHPSEAFF
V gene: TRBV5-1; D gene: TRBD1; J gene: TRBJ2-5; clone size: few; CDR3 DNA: TGCGCCAGCAGCGGTGACAGGGTACCCCAAGAGACCCAGTACTTC; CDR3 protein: CASSGDRVPQETQYF
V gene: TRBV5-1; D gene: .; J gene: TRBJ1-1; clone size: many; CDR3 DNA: TGCGCCAGCAGCTTTTTCCCCACCGCAACTGAAGCTTTCTTT; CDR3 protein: CASSFFPTATEAFF
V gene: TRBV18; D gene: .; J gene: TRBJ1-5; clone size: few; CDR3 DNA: TGTGCCAGCTCCCCGGGGGTCGGCGGCAATCAGCCCCAGCATTTT; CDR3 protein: CASSPGVGGNQPQHF
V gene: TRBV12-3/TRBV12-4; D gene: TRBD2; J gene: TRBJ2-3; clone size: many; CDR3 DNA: TGTGCCAGCAGTCTTCAGCGGGGCCTCACAGATACGCAGTATTTT; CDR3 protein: CASSLQRGLTDTQYF
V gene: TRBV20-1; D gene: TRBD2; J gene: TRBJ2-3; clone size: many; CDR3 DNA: TGCAGTGCTAGGGACACTGGACTAGCGGGGGGACCCACAGATACGCAGTATTTT; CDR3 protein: CSARDTGLAGGPTDTQYF
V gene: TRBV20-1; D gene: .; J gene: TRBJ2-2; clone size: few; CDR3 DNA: TGCAGTGCCAGACAGTACCCGAACACCGGGGAGCTGTTTTTT; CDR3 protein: CSARQYPNTGELFF
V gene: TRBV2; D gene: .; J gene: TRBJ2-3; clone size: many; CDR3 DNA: TGTGCCAGCACCAGTGACTCATATACGCAGTATTTT; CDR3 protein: CASTSDSYTQYF
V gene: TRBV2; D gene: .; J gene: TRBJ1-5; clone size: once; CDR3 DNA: TGTGCCAGCAGGGGGACCGATGGGGCTCAGCCCCAGCATTTT; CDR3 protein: CASRGTDGAQPQHF
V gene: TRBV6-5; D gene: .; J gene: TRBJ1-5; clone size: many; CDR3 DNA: TGTGCCAGCAGTTACTCGATCAGGGCAGGAGGTCAGCCCCAGCATTTT; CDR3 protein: CASSYSIRAGGQPQHF
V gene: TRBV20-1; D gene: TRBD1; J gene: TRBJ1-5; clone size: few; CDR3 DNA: TGCAGTGCTAGAGAGGGGCAGGGGGCTGGTGGGGGTCAGCCCCAGCATTTT; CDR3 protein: CSAREGQGAGGGQPQHF
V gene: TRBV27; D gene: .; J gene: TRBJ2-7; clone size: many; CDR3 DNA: TGTGCCAGCAGTTTATCGACGCCCGGACCCTACGAGCAGTACTTC; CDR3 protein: CASSLSTPGPYEQYF
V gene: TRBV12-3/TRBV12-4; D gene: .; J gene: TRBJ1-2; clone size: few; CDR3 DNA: TGTGCCAGCAGTCCGACCCTGGCAGGGGTAGGTGGCTACACCTTC; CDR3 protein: CASSPTLAGVGGYTF
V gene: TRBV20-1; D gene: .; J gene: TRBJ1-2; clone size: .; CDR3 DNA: TGCAGTGCTAGAGATCCGGGGAAGCGAGATGGCTACACCTTC; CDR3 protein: CSARDPGKRDGYTF
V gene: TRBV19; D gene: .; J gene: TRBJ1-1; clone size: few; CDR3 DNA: TGTGCCAGTAGTATTCAAAGGAACACTGAAGCTTTCTTT; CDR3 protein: CASSIQRNTEAFF
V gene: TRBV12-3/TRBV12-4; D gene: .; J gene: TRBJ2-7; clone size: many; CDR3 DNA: TGTGCCAGCAGCCGAGGACGGGTTTACGAGCAGTACTTC; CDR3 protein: CASSRGRVYEQYF
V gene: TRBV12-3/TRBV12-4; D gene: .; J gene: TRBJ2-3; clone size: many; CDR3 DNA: TGTGCCAGCAGTTTAGCCCCGGGGGGCGCAGATACGCAGTATTTT; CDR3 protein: CASSLAPGGADTQYF
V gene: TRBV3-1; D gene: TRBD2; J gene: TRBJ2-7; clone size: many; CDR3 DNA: TGTGCCAGCAGCCCCAGGCGGGGGGGCAGAAACGAGCAGTACTTC; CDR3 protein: CASSPRRGGRNEQYF
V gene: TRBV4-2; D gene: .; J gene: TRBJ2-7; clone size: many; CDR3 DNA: TGTGCCAGCAGCCAAGATAGTGGAGGAGAAATGCAGTACTTC; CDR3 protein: CASSQDSGGEMQYF
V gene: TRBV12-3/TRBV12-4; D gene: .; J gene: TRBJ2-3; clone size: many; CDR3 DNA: TGTGCCAGCAGGACTGAGTCTAGCACAGATACGCAGTATTTT; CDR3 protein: CASRTESSTDTQYF
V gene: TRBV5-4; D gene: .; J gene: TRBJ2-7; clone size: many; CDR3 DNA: TGTGCCAGCAGCCCCGGCTCAGGGCCCTCCTACGAGCAGTACTTC; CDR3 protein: CASSPGSGPSYEQYF
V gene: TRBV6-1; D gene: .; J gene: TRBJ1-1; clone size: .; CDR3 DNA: TGTGCCAGCAGTGAAACCCCGAACACTGAAGCTTTCTTT; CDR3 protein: CASSETPNTEAFF
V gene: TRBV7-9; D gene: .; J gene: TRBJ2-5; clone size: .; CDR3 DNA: TGTGCCAGCTTAAAAGTTCCCCAAGAGACCCAGTACTTC; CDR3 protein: CASLKVPQETQYF
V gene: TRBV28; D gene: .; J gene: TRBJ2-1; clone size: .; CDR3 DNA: TGTGCCAGCAGTTCCTCCGGGGGTGAGCAGTTCTTC; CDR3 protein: CASSSSGGEQFF
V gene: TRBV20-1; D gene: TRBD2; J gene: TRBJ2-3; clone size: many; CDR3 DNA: TGCAGTGCAGGGACTAGCGGGGGGCTGGGAAATACGCAGTATTTT; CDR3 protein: CSAGTSGGLGNTQYF
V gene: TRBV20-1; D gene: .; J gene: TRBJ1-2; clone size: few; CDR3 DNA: TGCAGTGCTAGAGGGACCAAGGAGAATGGCTACACCTTC; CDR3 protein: CSARGTKENGYTF
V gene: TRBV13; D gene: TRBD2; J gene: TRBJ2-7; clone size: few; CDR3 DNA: TGTGCCAGCGACGCTAGCGGGGGTTTCCGCTCCTACGAGCAGTACTTC; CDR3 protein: CASDASGGFRSYEQYF
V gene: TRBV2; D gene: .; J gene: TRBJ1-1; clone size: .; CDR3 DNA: TGTGCCAGCAGTGATACAGGGATCGAGAACACTGAAGCTTTCTTT; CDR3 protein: CASSDTGIENTEAFF
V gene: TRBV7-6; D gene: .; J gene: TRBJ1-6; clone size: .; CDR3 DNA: TGTGCCAGCAGCTTAGCAGAGAATTCACCCCTCCACTTT; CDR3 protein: CASSLAENSPLHF
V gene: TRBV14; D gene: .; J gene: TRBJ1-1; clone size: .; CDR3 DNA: TGTGCCAGCAGCCGAAGGGACTCTTCGATGAACACTGAAGCTTTCTTT; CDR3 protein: CASSRRDSSMNTEAFF
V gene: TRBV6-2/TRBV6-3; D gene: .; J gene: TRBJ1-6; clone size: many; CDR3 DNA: TGTGCCAGCAGTCTCCAGGGGCGGAATTCACCCCTCCACTTT; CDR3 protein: CASSLQGRNSPLHF
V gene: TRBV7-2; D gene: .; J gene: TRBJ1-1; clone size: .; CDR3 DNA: TGTGCCAGCAGCACGGGACTCCCGAACACTGAAGCTTTCTTT; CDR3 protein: CASSTGLPNTEAFF
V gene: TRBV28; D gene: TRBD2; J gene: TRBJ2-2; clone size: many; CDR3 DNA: TGTGCCAGCAGTTTGGGGGGACTATACACCGGGGAGCTGTTTTTT; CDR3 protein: CASSLGGLYTGELFF
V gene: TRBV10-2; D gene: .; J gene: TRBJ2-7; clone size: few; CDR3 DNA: TGCGCCAGCAGTCCAGACGTTGCGCAGTACTTC; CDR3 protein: CASSPDVAQYF
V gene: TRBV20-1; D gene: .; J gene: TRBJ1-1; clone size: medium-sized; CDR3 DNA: TGCAGTGCCACACCGTCCCCACAAATGAACACTGAAGCTTTCTTT; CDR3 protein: CSATPSPQMNTEAFF
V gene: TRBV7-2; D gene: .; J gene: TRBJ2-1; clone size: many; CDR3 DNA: TGTGCCAGCAGCTTACTCGGGGGATCCTACAATGAGCAGTTCTTC; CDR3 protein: CASSLLGGSYNEQFF
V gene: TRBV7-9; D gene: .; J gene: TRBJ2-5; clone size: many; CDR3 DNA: TGTGCCAGCAGCTTAAGGGACGGCTACCAAGAGACCCAGTACTTC; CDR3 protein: CASSLRDGYQETQYF
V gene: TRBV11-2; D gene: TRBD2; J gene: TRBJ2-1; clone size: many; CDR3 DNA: TGTGCCAGCAGCTTCGACCGCCCACTAGCGGGGGGGCCGGATGAGCAGTTCTTC; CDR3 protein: CASSFDRPLAGGPDEQFF
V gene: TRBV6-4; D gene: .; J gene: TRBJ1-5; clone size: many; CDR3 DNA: TGTGCCAGCAGTTTAGGGGATAATCAGCCCCAGCATTTT; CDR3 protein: CASSLGDNQPQHF